These 23 T cell receptor beta chains came from one sample sequenced in a study of blood T cell repertoires in COVID-19. Profiling relied on immunoSEQ multiplex PCR, and the TCRdb table lists in-frame clones only, not all of them. The sample records roughly 120,000 clones, around four fifths being singletons. Sequencing was carried out using peripheral blood. These receptor sequences come from a man between 65 and 85 years old with active or convalescent COVID-19.

The chain combines TRBV7-6 with TRBJ2-7; tentative D call: TRBD2 (6 bases). V was pared by 1 base and J by 4 bases, with 14 bases between. The CDR3 covers 15 residues. CDR1 is SGHVS, CDR2 FNYEAQ, per germline. CDR3 residues: CASSLGGGDQYEQYF. Here the CDR3 DNA reads TGTGCCAGCAGCTTAGGTGGCGGGGATCAATACGAGCAGTACTTC.

J is TRBJ1-2 and V is TRBV7-3, with 10 nucleotides matching TRBD1. The V and J ends lost 5 bases and 8 bases, in that order; junction bases with no gene match: 5. The CDR3 loop spans 13 amino acids. Germline CDR1 is SGHTA and CDR2 is FQGTGA. The CDR3 is CASSKGQGYGYTF. The CDR3 coding sequence is TGTGCCAGCAGCAAGGGACAGGGGTACGGCTACACCTTC.

The V call is TRBV6-1, the J call TRBJ2-3; 7 nucleotides agree with TRBD1. Germline V gene data show CDR1 as MNHNS and CDR2 as SASEGT. The ends lost 3 bases at V and 7 bases at J; junction bases unmatched: 7. This CDR3 region has 14 residues. The CDR3 DNA follows: TGTGCCAGCAGTGACCGACAGGGAGTTTATACGCAGTATTTT. It is translated as CASSDRQGVYTQYF.

This rearrangement joins TRBV4-3 to TRBJ1-2; a possible D gene is TRBD1 (5 bases). V was shortened by 0 bases and J by 4 bases, with 9 bases between the two germline ends. The CDR3 runs 14 residues. The germline V gene has CDR1 LGHNA and CDR2 YSLEER. For the CDR3, the DNA is TGCGCCAGCAGCCAAGAAACAGGCTCCTATGGCTACACCTTC. Its protein is CASSQETGSYGYTF.

This clone was counted a single time. V is TRBV6-5 and J is TRBJ1-5, with 9 bases matching TRBD1. The CDR3 is 15 residues long. Germline loops: CDR1 MNHEY, CDR2 SVGAGI. V dropped 6 bases and J dropped 5; count of bases not matched to a gene: 8. Here the CDR3 reads CASRITGGRHQPQHF. The DNA for the CDR3 is TGTGCCAGCAGAATAACAGGGGGCCGGCATCAGCCCCAGCATTTT.

The chain uses TRBV5-1 and TRBJ2-1, with D perhaps matching TRBD1 (6 bases). This CDR3 region has 14 residues. Looked up from germline, CDR1 is SGHRS and CDR2 is YFSETQ. Trimming left V 7 bases short and J 4 bases short, with 15 bases between. The CDR3 sequence is CASAEAQGYNEQFF. The CDR3 DNA is TGCGCCAGCGCTGAGGCACAGGGATACAATGAGCAGTTCTTC.

Many counts were recorded for this clone. CDR3 sequence: CASSSPGLENNEQFF. The DNA of the CDR3 is TGTGCCAGCAGTTCCCCAGGGTTGGAGAACAATGAGCAGTTCTTC. This sequence joins TRBV28 and TRBJ2-1, with D maybe TRBD1 (5 bases). The V and J ends lost 4 bases and 5 bases respectively, with 15 bases between them. The CDR3 sequence is 15 residues long. Germline-derived CDR1 and CDR2 are MDHEN and SYDVKM.

V and J are TRBV12-5 and TRBJ2-7, with 7 bases aligning to TRBD2. V lost 2 bases and J lost 9; bases outside the gene matches: 4. Germline V gene data show CDR1 as LGHNT and CDR2 as FRNRAP. The CDR3 contains 12 residues. CDR3: CASGLHGGGQYF. CDR3 sequence (DNA): TGTGCTAGTGGTTTGCACGGCGGGGGGCAGTACTTC.

This clone was seen once. CDR3 amino acids: CASSPDRGGYTF. The CDR3 DNA follows: TGTGCCAGCAGCCCGGACAGAGGTGGCTACACCTTC. The rearrangement joins TRBV7-2 to TRBJ1-2; tentatively, D is TRBD1 (6 bases). Germline V lookup: CDR1 SGHTA, CDR2 FQGNSA. The ends were cut back, 5 bases at V and 7 bases at J, with 11 bases in the middle. The CDR3 has 12 residues.

The chain employs TRBV19 and TRBJ2-3; the match to TRBD2 covers 10 bases. The J segment lost 6 bases and the V segment lost 4 bases, leaving 7 bases of the junction unmatched. The germline V gene encodes CDR1 LNHDA and CDR2 SQIVND (reference sequence). This CDR3 has 15 residues. The CDR3 reads CASSTRASGSDTQYF. The CDR3 region has the DNA TGTGCCAGTAGTACCCGGGCTAGCGGGAGTGATACGCAGTATTTT.

This chain uses TRBV12-3 or TRBV12-4 with TRBJ1-1, with a weak D call TRBD1 (6 bases). The CDR3 covers 12 residues. The V end was cut by 4 bases, the J end by 7 bases, with 10 bases between. The CDR3 nucleotides read TGTGCCAGCAGTTCAACACAGGGTGAAGCTTTCTTT. It is translated as CASSSTQGEAFF.

This clone was seen only a few times. The V call is TRBV7-9, the J call TRBJ2-5, with D unresolved. Germline V gene data show CDR1 as SEHNR and CDR2 as FQNEAQ (reference sequence). The germline V and J ends were trimmed by 1 base and 4 bases, with 13 bases remaining between them. The CDR3 spans 15 residues. CDR3 protein: CASSLVSFGRETQYF. The CDR3 DNA follows: TGTGCCAGCAGCTTAGTTAGCTTTGGTCGAGAGACCCAGTACTTC.

V gene TRBV28 combines with J gene TRBJ2-5; D is unresolved. The V and J ends lost 5 bases and 5 bases respectively, with 9 bases between them. Germline V CDR1 and CDR2: MDHEN, SYDVKM. The CDR3 contains 12 residues. CDR3 protein: CASSLPGETQYF. The CDR3 bases are TGTGCCAGCAGTCTCCCCGGTGAGACCCAGTACTTC.

The CDR3 reads CASSLTSASSYNEQFF. The DNA for the CDR3 is TGTGCCAGCAGCTTGACTAGCGCAAGCTCCTACAATGAGCAGTTCTTC. This chain links TRBV5-6 with TRBJ2-1, with TRBD2 matching 7 bases. This CDR3 has 16 amino acids. With 1 base clipped from V and 0 bases from J, the junction kept 4 bases outside the gene matches. The germline gives CDR1 SGHDT, CDR2 YYEEEE. Looking up the rest from reference TRBV5-6 and TRBJ2-1 gives the full variable domain: DAGVTQSPTHLIKTRGQQVTLRCSPKSGHDTVSWYQQALGQGPQFIFQYYEEEERQRGNFPDRFSGHQFPNYSSELNVNALLLGDSALYLCASSLTSASSYNEQFFGPGTRLTVL.

The rearrangement uses TRBV5-5 and TRBJ1-3; 8 bases fit TRBD1. With V trimmed by 2 bases and J by 0 bases, 4 bases remained unmatched. This CDR3 contains 16 residues. Germline assignment: CDR1 SGHKS and CDR2 YYEKEE (reference sequence). The CDR3 DNA is TGTGCCAGCAGCTTTTTACAGGGGGTCTCTGGAAACACCATATATTTT. Translating it yields CASSFLQGVSGNTIYF.

This clone was observed a single time. The chain has TRBV6-5 and TRBJ1-2; unclear D gene. This CDR3 comprises 14 residues. CDR1 is MNHEY and CDR2 is SVGAGI in the germline V gene. The ends were cut back, 6 bases at V and 8 bases at J, with 19 bases in the middle. The CDR3 DNA reads TGTGCCAGCAGCAACCCGGGAGATCAAGGAGGCTACACCTTC. Its protein is CASSNPGDQGGYTF.

V gene TRBV4-1 combines with J gene TRBJ2-1; D is possibly TRBD2 (6 bases). Trimming pared 2 bases from V and 6 bases from J, leaving 20 bases between. Per germline, CDR1 MGHRA and CDR2 YSYEKL. The CDR3 runs to 17 residues. The CDR3 region is CASSQKSGPPEFNEQFF. Here the CDR3 DNA reads TGCGCCAGCAGCCAAAAAAGCGGGCCCCCTGAGTTCAATGAGCAGTTCTTC.

The rearrangement links TRBV7-3 to TRBJ2-3; D gene unclear. Deletions cut 3 bases from V and 4 bases from J, with 8 bases between. This CDR3 spans 13 amino acids. The germline V gene encodes CDR1 SGHTA and CDR2 FQGTGA. CDR3 in DNA: TGTGCCAGCAGCTTTTTGGGCGCAGATACGCAGTATTTT. Translated, it gives CASSFLGADTQYF.

The chain combines TRBV6-5 with TRBJ2-2; tentatively, D is TRBD1 (5 bases). Trimming took 7 bases from V and 7 from J, leaving 7 bases between them. CDR3 size: 11 residues. CDR1 is MNHEY and CDR2 is SVGAGI in the germline V gene. The DNA of the CDR3 is TGTGCCAGCACGACAGTCGGGGAGCTGTTTTTT. This sequence encodes CASTTVGELFF.

This clone was counted once. The gene calls are TRBV4-3 and TRBJ2-7; 9 nucleotides match TRBD1. V gave up 2 bases and J gave up 9 bases; unmatched junction bases: 11. In germline, CDR1 is LGHNA, CDR2 YSLEER. The length of the CDR3 is 15 residues. This CDR3 reads CASSQQTTGGRGQYF. In DNA form, the CDR3 reads TGCGCCAGCAGCCAACAAACGACAGGGGGAAGGGGGCAGTACTTC.

The chain combines TRBV19 with TRBJ1-2, with 10 nucleotides matching TRBD1. CDR3 size: 15 residues. In germline, CDR1 is LNHDA, CDR2 SQIVND (reference sequence). V gave up 6 bases and J gave up 8 bases; unmatched junction bases: 12. The CDR3 region has the DNA TGTGCCAGTAGCCGCGCGACAGGGGGCGCCCGGGGCTACACCTTC. It yields the protein CASSRATGGARGYTF.

CDR3 in DNA: TGTGCCAGCACCTCCCCGGGGGTCGGGGATTCACCCCTCCACTTT. As protein: CASTSPGVGDSPLHF. The chain has TRBV28 and TRBJ1-6; tentative D call: TRBD1 (5 bases). V was clipped by 7 bases and J by 8 bases, with 18 bases between them. CDR1 MDHEN and CDR2 SYDVKM come from the germline V gene. There are 15 residues in the CDR3. Complete variable domain (other parts from reference TRBV28 and TRBJ1-6): DVKVTQSSRYLVKRTGEKVFLECVQDMDHENMFWYRQDPGLGLRLIYFSYDVKMKEKGDIPEGYSVSREKKERFSLILESASTNQTSMYLCASTSPGVGDSPLHFGNGTRLTVT.

The rearrangement joins TRBV18 to TRBJ2-3, with TRBD2 matching 12 bases. Germline-derived CDR1 and CDR2 are KGHSH and LQKENI. V lost 3 bases, J lost 6 bases, and 7 bases stayed unmatched. The CDR3 sequence is 16 residues long. The DNA of the CDR3 is TGTGCCAGCTCACCCTTGACTAGCGGGAGTTTGGATACGCAGTATTTT. Translated, it gives CASSPLTSGSLDTQYF.